The sequence of this TCR beta chain was determined in a study of T cells in Graves' hyperthyroidism and ophthalmopathy. Using RNA transcripts as the source, TCR beta CDR3 regions were amplified. Researchers ran a first-round RT-PCR on the TCR CDR3 using the HTBI primer set. TCRdb recomputed calls from the multiplex PCR reads with MiXCR, one row per CDR3 protein. The sample yields 450,000 to 700,000 distinct CDR3 sequences, around 42% seen once. Per germline, CDR1 SEHNR and CDR2 FQNEAQ (reference sequence). The V and J ends lost 6 bases and 3 bases, in that order; junction bases with no gene match: 5. The CDR3 covers 13 residues.

Sequenced: peripheral blood or thyroid tissue (not recorded which). The receptor was derived from an adult woman with Graves' disease, either hyperthyroidism or ophthalmopathy (not recorded which). The genes are TRBV7-9 and TRBJ2-7, with 7 bases that match TRBD1. CDR3 protein: CASSWDSLYEQYF. The CDR3 DNA follows: TGTGCCAGCAGTTGGGACAGCCTCTACGAGCAGTACTTC.